This T cell receptor beta chain is from a study of persistence of HIV-infected CD4 T cells. Cells were stimulated with CMV-infected fibroblast lysates at 10 ug/mL. CD40L-negative CD69-negative CD45RO-high memory CD4+ T cells were sorted as populations depleted of antigen-responding cells. CD8+ T cells were removed from PBMCs prior to stimulation. Details on this clone: No antigen is known for it.

The libraries were made with immunoSEQ version 4 in survey mode. Profiling relied on immunoSEQ multiplex PCR, and the TCRdb table lists in-frame clones only, not all of them. The sample shows fewer than 40,000 clones, 82% of them seen only once. This CDR3 is 14 amino acids long. V lost 6 bases and J lost 4; bases outside the gene matches: 6. The germline CDR1 and CDR2 sequences are SNHLY and FYNNEI. This receptor was obtained from an adult man with HIV who was CMV-seropositive. The sample consisted of CD4+ T cells sorted from PBMCs after approximately 19-hour stimulation, taken from a patient who received antiretroviral therapy. The chain employs TRBV2 and TRBJ1-2; 9 bases fit TRBD1. The CDR3 sequence is CASSRRTGVYGYTF. DNA of the CDR3: TGTGCCAGCAGCAGACGGACAGGGGTCTATGGCTACACCTTC.